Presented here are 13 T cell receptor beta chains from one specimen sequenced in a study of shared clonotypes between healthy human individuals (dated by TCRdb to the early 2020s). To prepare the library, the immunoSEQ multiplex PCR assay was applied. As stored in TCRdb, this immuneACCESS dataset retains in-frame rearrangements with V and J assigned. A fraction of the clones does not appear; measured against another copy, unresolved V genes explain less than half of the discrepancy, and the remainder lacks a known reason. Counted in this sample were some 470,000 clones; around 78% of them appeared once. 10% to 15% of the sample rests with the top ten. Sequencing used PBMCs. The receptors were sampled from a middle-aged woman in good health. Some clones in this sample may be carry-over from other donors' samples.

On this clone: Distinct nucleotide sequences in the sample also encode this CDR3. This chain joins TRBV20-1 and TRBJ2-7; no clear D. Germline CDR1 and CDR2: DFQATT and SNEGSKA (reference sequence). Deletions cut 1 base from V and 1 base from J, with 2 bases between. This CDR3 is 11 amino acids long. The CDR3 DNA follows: TGCAGTGCTAGAGCGTCCTACGAGCAGTACTTC. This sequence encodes CSARASYEQYF.

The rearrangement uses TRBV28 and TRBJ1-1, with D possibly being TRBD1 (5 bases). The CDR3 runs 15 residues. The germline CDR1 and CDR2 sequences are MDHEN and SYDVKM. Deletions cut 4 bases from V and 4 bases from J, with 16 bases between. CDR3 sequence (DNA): TGTGCCAGCAGTTCTCCAACAGGAGGTGGCACTGAAGCTTTCTTT. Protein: CASSSPTGGGTEAFF.

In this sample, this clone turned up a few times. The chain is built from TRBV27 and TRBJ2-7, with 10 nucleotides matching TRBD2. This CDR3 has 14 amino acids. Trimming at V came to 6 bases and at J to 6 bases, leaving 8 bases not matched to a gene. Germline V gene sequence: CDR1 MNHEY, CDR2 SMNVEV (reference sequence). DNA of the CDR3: TGTGCCAGCAGAAGGAGCGGGAGGGACGGCGAGCAGTACTTC. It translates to CASRRSGRDGEQYF.

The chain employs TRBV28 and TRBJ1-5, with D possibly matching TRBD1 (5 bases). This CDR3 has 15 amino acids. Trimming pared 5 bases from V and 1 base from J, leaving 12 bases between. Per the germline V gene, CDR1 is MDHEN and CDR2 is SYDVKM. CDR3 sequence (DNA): TGTGCCAGCAGTCAGGGATGGGGGAGCAATCAGCCCCAGCATTTT. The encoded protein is CASSQGWGSNQPQHF.

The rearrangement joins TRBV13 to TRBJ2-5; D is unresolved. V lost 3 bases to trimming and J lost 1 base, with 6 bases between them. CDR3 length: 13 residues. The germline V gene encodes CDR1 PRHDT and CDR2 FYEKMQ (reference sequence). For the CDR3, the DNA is TGTGCCAGCAGCTTCGGTAGCCAAGAGACCCAGTACTTC. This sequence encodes CASSFGSQETQYF.

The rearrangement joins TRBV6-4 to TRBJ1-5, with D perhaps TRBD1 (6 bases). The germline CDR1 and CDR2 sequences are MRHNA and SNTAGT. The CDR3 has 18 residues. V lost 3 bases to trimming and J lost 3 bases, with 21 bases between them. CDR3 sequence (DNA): TGTGCCAGCAGTGATTGGTGTGGAGCAGGGGCCTACAATCAGCCCCAGCATTTT. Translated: CASSDWCGAGAYNQPQHF.

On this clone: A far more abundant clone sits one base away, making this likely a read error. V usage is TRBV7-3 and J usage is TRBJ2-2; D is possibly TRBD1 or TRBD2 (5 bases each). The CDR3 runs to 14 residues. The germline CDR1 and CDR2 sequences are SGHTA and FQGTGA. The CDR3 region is CASSLSGRSGKLFF. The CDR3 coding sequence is TGTGCCAGCAGCTTATCAGGGCGGTCCGGGAAGCTGTTTTTT.

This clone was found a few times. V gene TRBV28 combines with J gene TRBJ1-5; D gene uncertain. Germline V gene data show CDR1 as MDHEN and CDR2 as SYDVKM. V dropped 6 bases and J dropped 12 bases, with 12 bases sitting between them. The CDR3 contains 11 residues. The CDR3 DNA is TGTGCCAGCAGCACCCCCGGGAACCAGCATTTT. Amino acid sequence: CASSTPGNQHF.

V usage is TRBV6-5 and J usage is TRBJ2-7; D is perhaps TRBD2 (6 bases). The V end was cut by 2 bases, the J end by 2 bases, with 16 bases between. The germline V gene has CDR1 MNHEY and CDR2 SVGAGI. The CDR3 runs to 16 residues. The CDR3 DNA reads TGTGCCAGCAGTTACACCGGGGAGGCCTGGACCTACGAGCAGTACTTC. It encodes CASSYTGEAWTYEQYF.

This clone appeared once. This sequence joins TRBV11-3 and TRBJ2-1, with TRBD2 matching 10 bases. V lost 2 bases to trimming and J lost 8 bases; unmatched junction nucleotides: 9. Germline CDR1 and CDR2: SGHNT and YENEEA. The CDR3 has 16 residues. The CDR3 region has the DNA TGTGCCAGCAGCTTACTAGCGGGAGCAATTGCCGATGAGCAGTTCTTC. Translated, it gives CASSLLAGAIADEQFF.

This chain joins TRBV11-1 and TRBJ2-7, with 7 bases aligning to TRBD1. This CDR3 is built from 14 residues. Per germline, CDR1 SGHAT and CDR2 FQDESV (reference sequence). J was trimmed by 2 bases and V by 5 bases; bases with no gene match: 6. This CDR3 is CASSNGQAAYEQYF. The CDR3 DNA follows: TGTGCCAGCAGCAACGGACAGGCCGCCTACGAGCAGTACTTC.

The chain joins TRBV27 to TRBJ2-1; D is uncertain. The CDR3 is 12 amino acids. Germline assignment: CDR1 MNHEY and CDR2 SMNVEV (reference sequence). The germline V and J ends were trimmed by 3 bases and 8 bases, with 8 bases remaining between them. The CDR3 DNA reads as TGTGCCAGCAGTTTTAAGGCCGATGAGCAGTTCTTC. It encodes CASSFKADEQFF.

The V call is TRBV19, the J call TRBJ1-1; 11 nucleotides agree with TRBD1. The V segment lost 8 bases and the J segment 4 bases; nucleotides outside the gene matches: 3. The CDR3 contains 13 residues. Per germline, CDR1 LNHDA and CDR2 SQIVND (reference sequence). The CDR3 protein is CASHGTGGTEAFF. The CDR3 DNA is TGTGCCAGTCACGGGACAGGGGGCACTGAAGCTTTCTTT.